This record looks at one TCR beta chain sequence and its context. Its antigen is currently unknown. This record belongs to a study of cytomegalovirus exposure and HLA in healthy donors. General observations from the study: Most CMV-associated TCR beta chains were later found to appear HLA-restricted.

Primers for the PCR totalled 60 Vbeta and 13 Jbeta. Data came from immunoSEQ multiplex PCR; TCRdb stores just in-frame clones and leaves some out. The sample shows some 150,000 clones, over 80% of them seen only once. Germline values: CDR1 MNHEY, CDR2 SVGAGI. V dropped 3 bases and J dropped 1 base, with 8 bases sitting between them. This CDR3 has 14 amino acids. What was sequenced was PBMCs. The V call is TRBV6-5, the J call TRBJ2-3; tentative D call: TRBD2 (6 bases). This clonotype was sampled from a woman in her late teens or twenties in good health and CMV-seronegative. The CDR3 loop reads CASSYRRGTDTQYF. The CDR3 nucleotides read TGTGCCAGCAGTTATAGGAGGGGCACAGATACGCAGTATTTT.